Listed here are 30 T cell receptor beta chains from one sample, sequenced in a study of shared clonotypes between healthy human individuals. Here immunoSEQ multiplex PCR was the method, and the copy in TCRdb shows in-frame clones only, minus some. This sample has about 2.3 million clones, with 80% to 95% found just once. Source material: naive CD4+ T cells from PBMCs. Documented subset: CD45RA+ positively selected. Receptors were obtained from a young man in good health. Some clones in this sample may be carry-over from other donors' samples.

V usage is TRBV5-1 and J usage is TRBJ2-1; maybe TRBD1 (6 bases). This CDR3 has 16 amino acids. CDR1 and CDR2 (germline): SGHRS, YFSETQ. V shed 0 bases and J shed 7 bases, with 17 bases lying between them. CDR3 DNA sequence: TGCGCCAGCAGCTTGGGGGGGCTAGAGGTTGGTAATGAGCAGTTCTTC. Its translation: CASSLGGLEVGNEQFF.

This clone was picked up one time. This rearrangement joins TRBV7-9 to TRBJ2-2; a possible D gene is TRBD1 (5 bases). Germline V gives CDR1 SEHNR, CDR2 FQNEAQ (reference sequence). The CDR3 covers 16 residues. Trimming removed 7 bases at V and 4 bases at J, with 19 bases between. CDR3 nucleotide sequence: TGTGCCAGCATCTCTTCTGGGAACAGGATCACCGGGGAGCTGTTTTTT. It is translated as CASISSGNRITGELFF.

The V gene is TRBV7-9, the J gene TRBJ1-2; D is perhaps TRBD1 (6 bases). Trimming removed 4 bases from V and 0 bases from J, with 6 bases in between. Germline CDR1 reads SEHNR; CDR2 reads FQNEAQ (reference sequence). The CDR3 totals 13 residues. As DNA, the CDR3 is TGTGCCAGCAGCTGGACAGCTAACTATGGCTACACCTTC. This sequence encodes CASSWTANYGYTF.

The rearrangement uses TRBV19 and TRBJ1-5; 7 nucleotides align to TRBD1. The CDR3 loop spans 14 amino acids. V was pared by 7 bases and J by 5 bases, with 8 bases of the junction left unmatched. Germline CDR1 LNHDA, CDR2 SQIVND (reference sequence). This chain's CDR3 is CASTKAQGDQPQHF. The CDR3 DNA reads TGTGCCAGTACCAAGGCCCAGGGGGATCAGCCCCAGCATTTT.

Note on this clone: The same CDR3 is also encoded by other DNA sequences in this sample. This chain uses TRBV19 with TRBJ2-7; TRBD2 matches at 7 bases. V shed 1 base, J shed 4 bases, and the junction held 4 bases outside the gene matches. The CDR3 contains 14 residues. Per germline, CDR1 LNHDA and CDR2 SQIVND (reference sequence). The CDR3 bases are TGTGCCAGTAGTATAGCGGGAGGAGGGTACGAGCAGTACTTC. Residues: CASSIAGGGYEQYF.

The V gene is TRBV5-4, the J gene TRBJ2-3, with D possibly TRBD1 on 6 matching bases. The CDR3 covers 14 residues. V lost 3 bases and J 0 bases, leaving 8 bases between the germline ends. Germline CDR1 SGHNT, CDR2 YYREEE (reference sequence). The CDR3 region has the DNA TGTGCCAGCAGCTGGGACACCAGCACAGATACGCAGTATTTT. Protein: CASSWDTSTDTQYF.

The chain is built from TRBV10-3 and TRBJ1-2; the match to TRBD1 covers 7 bases. CDR1 ENHRY and CDR2 SYGVKD come from the germline V gene. The J segment lost 0 bases and the V segment lost 6 bases, leaving 13 bases of the junction unmatched. This CDR3 is built from 17 residues. The CDR3 loop is CAIRGRQGIQTNYGYTF. The CDR3, as DNA: TGTGCCATCAGGGGCAGACAGGGAATCCAAACTAACTATGGCTACACCTTC.

V usage is TRBV29-1 and J usage is TRBJ1-1, with D possibly matching TRBD1 (5 bases). Trimming removed 7 bases at V and 4 bases at J, with 16 bases between. There are 13 residues in the CDR3. Germline CDR1 and CDR2: SQVTM and ANQGSEA. For the CDR3, the DNA is TGCAGCGCCCGGGGGGGACGGGGCACTGAAGCTTTCTTT. This translates into CSARGGRGTEAFF.

The chain joins TRBV9 to TRBJ1-2; possibly TRBD1 for D (6 bases). CDR3 size: 13 residues. V lost 3 bases, J lost 5 bases, and 11 bases lay in between. Germline assignment: CDR1 SGDLS and CDR2 YYNGEE. CDR3 DNA sequence: TGTGCCAGCAGCGGCGGGGGCTCTTATGGCTACACCTTC. Translated: CASSGGGSYGYTF.

In this sample, this clone turned up once. The rearrangement links TRBV7-9 to TRBJ2-2; 8 nucleotides line up with TRBD2. V shed 5 bases, J shed 0 bases, and the junction held 5 bases outside the gene matches. The germline CDR1 and CDR2 sequences are SEHNR and FQNEAQ (reference sequence). The CDR3 runs 16 residues. The CDR3 protein is CASSRGGLSNTGELFF. The CDR3 DNA follows: TGTGCCAGCAGCCGGGGGGGATTATCGAACACCGGGGAGCTGTTTTTT.

The chain is built from TRBV7-2 and TRBJ2-1; D might be TRBD1 (6 bases). CDR1 SGHTA and CDR2 FQGNSA come from the germline V gene. Trimming left V 1 base short and J 15 bases short, with 25 bases between. CDR3 size: 16 residues. The CDR3 DNA is TGTGCCAGCAGCTTAGGAGGGCAGGGGCGTAGCCGGGTGCGGTTCTTC. This translates into CASSLGGQGRSRVRFF. Looking up the rest from reference TRBV7-2 and TRBJ2-1 gives the full variable domain: GAGVSQSPSNKVTEKGKDVELRCDPISGHTALYWYRQSLGQGLEFLIYFQGNSAPDKSGLPSDRFSAERTGGSVSTLTIQRTQQEDSAVYLCASSLGGQGRSRVRFFGPGTRLTVL.

V gene TRBV11-2 combines with J gene TRBJ1-4; TRBD1 might be the D (6 bases). The CDR3 consists of 14 residues. CDR1 and CDR2 from the germline V gene are SGHAT and FQNNGV. The V end was cut by 6 bases, the J end by 1 base, with 9 bases between. CDR3 region: CASRTDRTNEKLFF. CDR3 coding DNA: TGTGCCAGCAGGACGGACAGAACTAATGAAAAACTGTTTTTT.

This clone was counted once. This CDR3 reads CASSRRLAVGEQFF. The CDR3 DNA reads TGTGCCAGCAGCCGCAGACTAGCGGTGGGTGAGCAGTTCTTC. The J gene is TRBJ2-1, the V gene TRBV27, with 9 bases that match TRBD2. Germline values: CDR1 MNHEY, CDR2 SMNVEV (reference sequence). V lost 6 bases to trimming and J lost 9 bases; unmatched junction nucleotides: 9. CDR3 size: 14 residues.

This clone was counted a single time. This chain connects TRBV28 to TRBJ1-2, with 9 bases fitting TRBD1. With V trimmed by 5 bases and J by 7 bases, 11 bases remained unmatched. In germline, CDR1 is MDHEN, CDR2 SYDVKM. The CDR3 contains 15 residues. The CDR3 DNA follows: TGTGCCAGCAGTACACTGACAGGGGGGAGGTCTGGCTACACCTTC. Its translation is CASSTLTGGRSGYTF.

The genes are TRBV28 and TRBJ1-1; D perhaps matches TRBD1 (5 bases). The CDR3 consists of 16 residues. Trimming removed 5 bases from V and 3 bases from J, with 19 bases in between. Germline V lookup: CDR1 MDHEN, CDR2 SYDVKM. The CDR3 bases are TGTGCCAGCAGTCCTGGGACCTCAGGTGGGTACACTGAAGCTTTCTTT. Translated: CASSPGTSGGYTEAFF.

J is TRBJ1-5 and V is TRBV28; D is ambiguous. The V and J ends lost 7 bases and 11 bases respectively, with 12 bases between them. Per germline, CDR1 MDHEN and CDR2 SYDVKM. This CDR3 has 11 residues. The CDR3 loop reads CASTPGKAQHF. Here the CDR3 DNA reads TGTGCCAGCACCCCGGGGAAGGCCCAGCATTTT.

The gene calls are TRBV28 and TRBJ1-4, with no clear D. The V and J ends lost 6 bases and 16 bases respectively, with 18 bases between them. There are 12 residues in the CDR3. The V gene's germline CDR1 is MDHEN and CDR2 SYDVKM. CDR3 residues: CASSSSVGLRFF. The DNA for the CDR3 is TGTGCCAGCAGCTCATCTGTTGGGTTACGGTTTTTT.

The chain carries TRBV19 and TRBJ1-2; possible D gene TRBD1, 6 bases. Looked up from germline, CDR1 is LNHDA and CDR2 is SQIVND (reference sequence). The CDR3 runs 16 residues. V was pared by 6 bases and J by 3 bases, with 20 bases between. CDR3 nucleotide sequence: TGTGCCAGTAGGGGATCGGGGGCCCCTGCTTACTATGGCTACACCTTC. Translated: CASRGSGAPAYYGYTF.

This clone was detected once. The V and J genes are TRBV19 and TRBJ2-2, with 9 bases aligning to TRBD1. V shed 5 bases, J shed 7 bases, and the junction held 14 bases outside the gene matches. The CDR3 sequence is 17 residues long. Germline-derived CDR1 and CDR2 are LNHDA and SQIVND (reference sequence). The chain's CDR3 is CASSSRPGQGGGGELFF. The CDR3 DNA reads TGTGCCAGTAGTTCACGACCGGGACAGGGCGGTGGCGGGGAGCTGTTTTTT.

The genes are TRBV7-9 and TRBJ2-3; D is unclear. This CDR3 spans 14 amino acids. Germline CDR1 is SEHNR and CDR2 is FQNEAQ (reference sequence). Trimming stripped 0 bases from V and 1 base from J, with 5 bases between. The DNA for the CDR3 is TGTGCCAGCAGCTTAGCGGTCGGCACAGATACGCAGTATTTT. Translating gives CASSLAVGTDTQYF.

This sequence joins TRBV28 and TRBJ2-5; 12 bases fit TRBD2. The length of the CDR3 is 15 residues. CDR1 and CDR2 (germline): MDHEN, SYDVKM. With V trimmed by 7 bases and J by 7 bases, 10 bases remained unmatched. The CDR3 DNA reads as TGTGCCAGCACCTACAGACTAGCGGGAGCGAGGACCCAGTACTTC. Encoded protein: CASTYRLAGARTQYF.

The chain joins TRBV7-2 to TRBJ2-1; D remains unclear. Trimming shortened V by 2 bases and J by 8 bases, and 10 bases separated the two germline ends. This CDR3 spans 13 amino acids. Germline-derived CDR1 and CDR2 are SGHTA and FQGNSA. The chain's CDR3 is CASSLTRAYEQFF. The DNA for the CDR3 is TGTGCCAGCAGCTTAACTCGAGCCTATGAGCAGTTCTTC.

The chain carries TRBV7-9 and TRBJ2-7, with TRBD2 as a possible D gene (5 bases). The germline V gene encodes CDR1 SEHNR and CDR2 FQNEAQ (reference sequence). This CDR3 contains 11 residues. V was shortened by 5 bases and J by 6 bases, with 8 bases between the two germline ends. The CDR3, as DNA: TGTGCCAGCAGCCGGGGTCTCGAGCAGTACTTC. Translation: CASSRGLEQYF.

J is TRBJ1-1 and V is TRBV7-3; TRBD1 matches 12 bases. V shed 1 base and J 6 bases; nucleotides not matched to a gene: 3. Per the germline V gene, CDR1 is SGHTA and CDR2 is FQGTGA. The CDR3 length is 15 residues. CDR3 in DNA: TGTGCCAGCAGCTTAAAGGGACAGGGGGCTTCTGAAGCTTTCTTT. As protein: CASSLKGQGASEAFF.

This chain joins TRBV28 and TRBJ1-5, with 7 bases lining up with TRBD1. CDR1 MDHEN and CDR2 SYDVKM come from the germline V gene. Losses at the gene ends were 3 bases for V and 6 bases for J; bases not matched to a gene: 8. This CDR3 is 15 amino acids long. In DNA, the CDR3 is TGTGCCAGCAGTTTGGACCAGGGGGGCGGTCAGCCCCAGCATTTT. It encodes CASSLDQGGGQPQHF.

V gene TRBV28 combines with J gene TRBJ2-7, with no clear D. The length of the CDR3 is 17 residues. Trimming removed 6 bases from V and 6 bases from J, with 27 bases in between. Germline CDR1 reads MDHEN; CDR2 reads SYDVKM. The CDR3 nucleotides read TGTGCCAGCAGACAAGAACCGGGTCCCTCTCCAACGGGCGAGCAGTACTTC. Translating gives CASRQEPGPSPTGEQYF.

The J gene is TRBJ1-2, the V gene TRBV28; 7 bases are a match to TRBD1. The germline V gene encodes CDR1 MDHEN and CDR2 SYDVKM. CDR3 length: 15 amino acids. Trimming removed 2 bases from V and 7 bases from J; junction bases left unmatched: 10. CDR3 sequence (DNA): TGTGCCAGCAGTTTAGGGGGACAGACCTCGGGTGGCTACACCTTC. This codes for CASSLGGQTSGGYTF.

This chain links TRBV5-6 with TRBJ1-2, with a tentative D call TRBD1 (5 bases). Germline-derived CDR1 and CDR2 are SGHDT and YYEEEE. V lost 0 bases and J 6 bases, leaving 15 bases between the germline ends. CDR3 length: 15 residues. In DNA form, the CDR3 reads TGTGCCAGCAGCTTGGACCAGACCACAGGAGATGGCTACACCTTC. It translates to CASSLDQTTGDGYTF.

V usage is TRBV11-1 and J usage is TRBJ2-5, with a possible D match to TRBD2 (5 bases). The CDR3 runs to 15 residues. Germline V gene sequence: CDR1 SGHAT, CDR2 FQDESV (reference sequence). Between the trimmed V and J ends, which lost 5 bases and 5 bases, there was a span of 18 bases. The CDR3 spells CASSQRRGQWETQYF. In DNA form, the CDR3 reads TGTGCCAGCAGCCAACGGCGCGGGCAGTGGGAGACCCAGTACTTC.

This clone was detected only once. The sample has other DNA sequences that encode this CDR3 too. This sequence joins TRBV5-1 and TRBJ2-7; D uncertain. The CDR3 contains 12 residues. Germline V CDR1 and CDR2: SGHRS, YFSETQ. Deletions cut 4 bases from V and 2 bases from J, with 7 bases between. CDR3 in DNA: TGCGCCAGCAGCGTGGCACCCTACGAGCAGTACTTC. This encodes CASSVAPYEQYF.